This passage covers 27 T cell receptor beta chains from one sample sequenced in a study of T cell repertoires in cytomegalovirus infection. One entry per CDR3 protein, called by TCRdb with MiXCR from the reads. The sample yields 600,000 to 800,000 distinct CDR3 sequences, 20% to 30% seen once. Source material: CD8+ T cells from PBMCs. The receptors stem from a human donor in good health (CMV status not recorded). Some clones in this sample may be carry-over from other donors' samples.

In regard to this clonotype: This clone may be a read error of a much larger clone one base away. V gene TRBV2 combines with J gene TRBJ1-1; D is unclear. Germline V gives CDR1 SNHLY, CDR2 FYNNEI. V was clipped by 7 bases and J by 1 base, with 4 bases between them. The CDR3 is 11 amino acids. In DNA form, the CDR3 reads TGTGCCAGCATTGGGAACACTGAAGCTTTCTTT. Protein product: CASIGNTEAFF.

About this clonotype itself: At one end the junction does not follow the germline gene, possibly because of a read error. The DNA for the CDR3 is TGTGCCACCAGCACCAACCAGGGGCTTGACTATGGCTACGCCTTC. It encodes CATSTNQGLDYGYAF. This chain uses TRBV15 with TRBJ1-2; possible D gene TRBD1, 6 bases. Germline values: CDR1 LNHNV, CDR2 YYDKDF (reference sequence). This CDR3 region has 15 residues.

This clonotype came up a few times. The chain employs TRBV14 and TRBJ2-7; 7 bases fit TRBD2. Germline assignment: CDR1 SGHDN and CDR2 FVKESK. This CDR3 spans 16 amino acids. Unmatched junction bases numbered 8, after V lost 0 bases and J lost 3 bases. The DNA of the CDR3 is TGTGCCAGCAGCCAAGACTACACTAGCGTGGGCTACGAGCAGTACTTC. As protein: CASSQDYTSVGYEQYF.

The sample holds a few counts of this clonotype. The chain couples TRBV4-1 to TRBJ2-3; the match to TRBD2 covers 14 bases. Unmatched junction bases numbered 3, after V lost 0 bases and J lost 4 bases. This CDR3 has 17 residues. Per germline, CDR1 MGHRA and CDR2 YSYEKL. This CDR3 is CASSQDATSGGADTQYF. Here the CDR3 DNA reads TGCGCCAGCAGCCAAGATGCGACTAGCGGGGGGGCAGATACGCAGTATTTT.

The rearrangement links TRBV6-2 or TRBV6-3 to TRBJ1-1; TRBD1 aligns across 8 bases. The CDR3 runs to 16 residues. Losses at the gene ends were 6 bases for V and 1 base for J; bases not matched to a gene: 10. CDR1 and CDR2 from the germline V gene are MNHEY and SVGEGT. The CDR3 region has the DNA TGTGCCAGCAGCCCCCTGGGGCAGGGGGCGAACACTGAAGCTTTCTTT. Translation gives CASSPLGQGANTEAFF.

Comment on this clonotype: One junction end disagrees with the germline gene, perhaps due to a read error. The chain carries TRBV7-6 and TRBJ1-2; D is perhaps TRBD1 (6 bases). The CDR3 is 12 amino acids. Germline CDR1 and CDR2: SGHVS and FNYEAQ. The DNA of the CDR3 is TGTGCCAGCAGCCCACCAAGGGCCCGGACAGCCTTC. It is translated as CASSPPRARTAF.

This clonotype was recorded once. This chain links TRBV20-1 with TRBJ2-3; TRBD2 might be the D (5 bases). CDR1 and CDR2 (germline): DFQATT, SNEGSKA (reference sequence). The CDR3 extends over 12 amino acids. With 5 bases removed from V and 9 bases from J, the gap between germline ends came to 15 bases. CDR3 sequence reads: CSAQREGGTQYF. DNA of the CDR3: TGCAGTGCTCAAAGAGAGGGCGGGACGCAGTATTTT.

Remarks on this clonotype: This may come from a read error, since a much larger clone is one base off. The chain employs TRBV25-1 and TRBJ1-1; D remains unclear. This CDR3 is built from 13 residues. The germline CDR1 and CDR2 sequences are MGHDK and SYGVNS. V dropped 1 base and J dropped 4 bases, with 7 bases sitting between them. The CDR3 region is CASSELGGTEAFF. CDR3 sequence (DNA): TGTGCCAGCAGTGAATTGGGTGGCACTGAAGCTTTCTTT.

V gene TRBV5-1 combines with J gene TRBJ1-1; 8 nucleotides align to TRBD1. The germline V gene encodes CDR1 SGHRS and CDR2 YFSETQ. The CDR3 runs 14 residues. The trim removed 4 bases at V and 1 base at J, leaving 3 bases unmatched. CDR3 DNA: TGCGCCAGCAGCCGGACAGGGCAGAACACTGAAGCTTTCTTT. It encodes CASSRTGQNTEAFF.

This clonotype has just a few counts. The V gene is TRBV28, the J gene TRBJ1-5; TRBD1 aligns across 11 bases. Germline loops: CDR1 MDHEN, CDR2 SYDVKM. This CDR3 is 14 amino acids long. V lost 5 bases and J lost 6; bases outside the gene matches: 3. The CDR3: CASSGDRGGQPQHF. For the CDR3, the DNA is TGTGCCAGCAGTGGGGACAGGGGGGGTCAGCCCCAGCATTTT.

This clonotype was found a few times. The chain uses TRBV28 and TRBJ1-5; a possible D gene is TRBD1 (6 bases). Trimming took 6 bases from V and 7 from J, leaving 13 bases between them. Germline CDR1 and CDR2: MDHEN and SYDVKM. The CDR3 runs to 13 residues. The CDR3 region is CASSLRGQQPQHF. CDR3 nucleotides: TGTGCCAGCAGCCTCCGGGGGCAACAGCCCCAGCATTTT.

This chain uses TRBV4-3 with TRBJ2-3; no definite D call. The ends were cut back, 0 bases at V and 3 bases at J, with 13 bases in the middle. CDR1 is LGHNA, CDR2 YSLEER, per germline. The CDR3 extends over 16 amino acids. The CDR3 is CASSQDRAFSTDTQYF. The DNA of the CDR3 is TGCGCCAGCAGCCAAGATCGAGCGTTTAGTACAGATACGCAGTATTTT.

This clonotype was detected ten times or more. V usage is TRBV7-8 and J usage is TRBJ2-1; 11 positions agree with TRBD2. The CDR3 sequence is 17 residues long. The germline CDR1 and CDR2 sequences are SGHVS and FQNEAQ. V gave up 3 bases and J gave up 0 bases; unmatched junction bases: 4. The CDR3 loop is CASSLLAGGTSYNEQFF. The CDR3 nucleotides read TGTGCCAGCAGCTTGCTAGCGGGGGGCACCTCCTACAATGAGCAGTTCTTC.

The genes are TRBV20-1 and TRBJ1-1; D unresolved. The CDR3 covers 12 residues. CDR1 and CDR2 from the germline V gene are DFQATT and SNEGSKA (reference sequence). Trimming took 5 bases from V and 7 from J, leaving 14 bases between them. DNA of the CDR3: TGCAGTGCTCATAAAATTCAGGTTGAAGCTTTCTTT. It translates to CSAHKIQVEAFF.

V is TRBV6-6 and J is TRBJ1-4; D is possibly TRBD1 (6 bases). This CDR3 is 15 amino acids long. Germline V gives CDR1 MNHNY, CDR2 SVGAGI (reference sequence). V dropped 4 bases and J dropped 5 bases, with 14 bases sitting between them. The CDR3 region has the DNA TGTGCCAGCAGTTCCCTGACAGGTTGGAATGAAAAACTGTTTTTT. Its translation is CASSSLTGWNEKLFF.

The genes are TRBV28 and TRBJ2-7; 8 bases map to TRBD2. The V gene end was trimmed by 3 bases and the J gene end by 0 bases; junction bases not matched to a gene: 7. This CDR3 is built from 16 residues. Germline assignment: CDR1 MDHEN and CDR2 SYDVKM. CDR3 bases: TGTGCCAGCAGTTTTGCGACTAGCGCGAGCTCCTACGAGCAGTACGTC. It yields the protein CASSFATSASSYEQYV.

The rearrangement uses TRBV6-6 and TRBJ2-5, with D possibly being TRBD2 (6 bases). Trimming removed 5 bases from V and 5 bases from J, with 18 bases in between. This CDR3 comprises 15 residues. Per the germline V gene, CDR1 is MNHNY and CDR2 is SVGAGI (reference sequence). Here the CDR3 DNA reads TGTGCCAGCAGTCCTTTCCGGGACTTGGGGGAGACCCAGTACTTC. Protein: CASSPFRDLGETQYF.

This clonotype was observed a few times. CDR3 in DNA: TGCGCCAGCAGCCAAGAAACAAGGAAAGAGACCCAGTACTTC. This encodes CASSQETRKETQYF. The chain carries TRBV4-1 and TRBJ2-5; unclear D gene. Trimming stripped 0 bases from V and 3 bases from J, with 8 bases between. The CDR3 spans 14 residues. CDR1 and CDR2 from the germline V gene are MGHRA and YSYEKL.

V gene TRBV7-9 combines with J gene TRBJ2-2; D perhaps matches TRBD1 (5 bases). The germline V gene encodes CDR1 SEHNR and CDR2 FQNEAQ (reference sequence). The CDR3 has 17 residues. The ends were cut back, 5 bases at V and 0 bases at J, with 16 bases in the middle. The CDR3 DNA sequence: TGTGCCAGCAGCGGAGAAGGTACAGGCGCGAACACCGGGGAGCTGTTTTTT. This gives the protein CASSGEGTGANTGELFF.

The chain uses TRBV6-2 or TRBV6-3 and TRBJ2-5; D might be TRBD2 (5 bases). The germline V gene has CDR1 MNHEY and CDR2 SVGEGT. V was shortened by 10 bases and J by 5 bases, with 11 bases between the two germline ends. This CDR3 comprises 11 residues. The CDR3 DNA reads as TGTGCCACCGGAGGTGGGGAGACCCAGTACTTC. Encoded protein: CATGGGETQYF.

The rearrangement uses TRBV19 and TRBJ1-1; D remains ambiguous. V was clipped by 1 base and J by 0 bases, with 9 bases between them. CDR3 length: 15 amino acids. The germline V gene has CDR1 LNHDA and CDR2 SQIVND (reference sequence). The chain's CDR3 is CASSIVPSLNTEAFF. As DNA, the CDR3 is TGTGCCAGTAGTATAGTTCCCAGCTTGAACACTGAAGCTTTCTTT.

V and J are TRBV7-3 and TRBJ1-1; tentatively, D is TRBD1 (6 bases). The CDR3 has 13 residues. The germline gives CDR1 SGHTA, CDR2 FQGTGA. The V end was cut by 4 bases, the J end by 4 bases, with 10 bases between. The CDR3 DNA is TGTGCCAGCAGCTCACAGGGTGGCACTGAAGCTTTCTTT. Protein sequence: CASSSQGGTEAFF.

This clonotype was detected a few times. This may be a read error, as it is one base from a much larger clone. The chain is built from TRBV7-8 and TRBJ2-7; weak D call: TRBD1 (5 bases). V was shortened by 5 bases and J by 5 bases, with 19 bases between the two germline ends. CDR3 length equals 15 residues. CDR1 is SGHVS and CDR2 is FQNEAQ in the germline V gene. Here the CDR3 reads CASSAEGAPGHEQYF. The CDR3, as DNA: TGTGCCAGCAGCGCGGAAGGGGCACCTGGGCACGAGCAGTACTTC.

This clonotype was seen only once. The chain uses TRBV5-1 and TRBJ2-1, with 8 nucleotides matching TRBD1. CDR1 is SGHRS and CDR2 is YFSETQ in the germline V gene. The J segment lost 0 bases and the V segment lost 6 bases, leaving 2 bases of the junction unmatched. The CDR3 extends over 14 amino acids. CDR3 sequence reads: CASTQGDSYNEQFF. CDR3 bases: TGCGCCAGCACACAGGGGGACTCCTACAATGAGCAGTTCTTC.

This clonotype was seen ten or more times. The chain carries TRBV28 and TRBJ2-4; the D is unclear. The CDR3 covers 16 residues. CDR1 is MDHEN and CDR2 is SYDVKM in the germline V gene. V lost 3 bases and J 0 bases, leaving 12 bases between the germline ends. CDR3 sequence: CASSFRHPLAKNIQYF. The CDR3 DNA sequence: TGTGCCAGCAGTTTCAGGCATCCCCTAGCCAAAAACATTCAGTACTTC.

This chain joins TRBV6-6 and TRBJ2-1; the match to TRBD2 covers 8 bases. Germline CDR1 reads MNHNY; CDR2 reads SVGAGI (reference sequence). The CDR3 totals 18 residues. Losses at the gene ends were 2 bases for V and 4 bases for J; bases not matched to a gene: 13. The CDR3 sequence: CASSYPRGGQIVYNEQFF. The CDR3, as DNA: TGTGCCAGCAGTTACCCCCGGGGGGGGCAAATTGTTTACAATGAGCAGTTCTTC.

This clonotype was seen a handful of times. CDR3 nucleotide sequence: TGCAGTGCTCGGACATACCTCTCCTACGAGCAGTACTTC. Translating gives CSARTYLSYEQYF. The chain couples TRBV20-1 to TRBJ2-7, with a possible D match to TRBD1 (5 bases). The germline gives CDR1 DFQATT, CDR2 SNEGSKA (reference sequence). V was cut by 5 bases and J by 0 bases, with 11 bases left in between. The CDR3 is made up of 13 amino acids.